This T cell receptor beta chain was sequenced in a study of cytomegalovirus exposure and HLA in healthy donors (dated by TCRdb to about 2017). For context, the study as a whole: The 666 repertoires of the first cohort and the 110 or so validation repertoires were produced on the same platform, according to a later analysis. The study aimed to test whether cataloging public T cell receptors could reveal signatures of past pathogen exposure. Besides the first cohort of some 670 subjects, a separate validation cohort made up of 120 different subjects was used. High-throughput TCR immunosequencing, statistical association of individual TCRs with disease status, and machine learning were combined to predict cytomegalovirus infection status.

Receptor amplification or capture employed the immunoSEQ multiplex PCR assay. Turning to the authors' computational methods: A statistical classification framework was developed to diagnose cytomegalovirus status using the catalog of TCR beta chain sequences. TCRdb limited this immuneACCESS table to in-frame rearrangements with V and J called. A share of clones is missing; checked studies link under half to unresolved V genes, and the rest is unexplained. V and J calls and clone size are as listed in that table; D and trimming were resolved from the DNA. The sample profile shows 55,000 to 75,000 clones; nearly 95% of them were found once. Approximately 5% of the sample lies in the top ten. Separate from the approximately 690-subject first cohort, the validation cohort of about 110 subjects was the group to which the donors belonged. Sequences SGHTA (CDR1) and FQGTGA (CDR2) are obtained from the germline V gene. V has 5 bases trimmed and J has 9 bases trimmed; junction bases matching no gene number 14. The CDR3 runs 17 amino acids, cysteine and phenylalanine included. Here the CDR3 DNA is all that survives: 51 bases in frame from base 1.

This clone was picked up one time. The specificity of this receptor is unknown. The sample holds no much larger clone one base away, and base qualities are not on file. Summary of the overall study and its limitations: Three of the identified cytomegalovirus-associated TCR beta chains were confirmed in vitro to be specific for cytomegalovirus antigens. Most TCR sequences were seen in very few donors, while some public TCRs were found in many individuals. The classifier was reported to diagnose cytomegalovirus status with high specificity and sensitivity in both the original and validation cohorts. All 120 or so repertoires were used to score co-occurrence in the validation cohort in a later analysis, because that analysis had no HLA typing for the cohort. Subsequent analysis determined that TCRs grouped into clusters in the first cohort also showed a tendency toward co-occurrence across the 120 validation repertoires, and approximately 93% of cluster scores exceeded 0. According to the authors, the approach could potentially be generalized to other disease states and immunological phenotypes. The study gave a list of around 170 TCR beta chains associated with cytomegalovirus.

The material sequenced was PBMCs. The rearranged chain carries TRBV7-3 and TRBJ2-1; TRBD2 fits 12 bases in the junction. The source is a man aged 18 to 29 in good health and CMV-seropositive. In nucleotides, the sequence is TGTGCCAGCAGCCTTTTAGGACTAGCGGGATTTAGTAGTGAGCAGTTCTTC. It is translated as CASSLLGLAGFSSEQFF.